Listed below are T cell receptor beta chains from one sample, sequenced in a study of blood T cell repertoires in COVID-19. Assay used: immunoSEQ multiplex PCR; TCRdb lists only in-frame clones, some missing. The sample yields about 200,000 clones, roughly 80% seen once. Sequencing used peripheral blood. The receptors originated from a woman between 65 and 79 years old with acute or convalescent COVID-19. The CDR3 runs from the conserved cysteine through the conserved F or W. A D gene is named only where the DNA matches it firmly. Clone sizes are given selectively: once, few, many, or a class where the clone is expanded.

CDR3 protein: CAISESLAGVRADTQYF
CDR3 DNA: TGTGCCATCAGTGAGTCCCTAGCGGGAGTGCGTGCAGATACGCAGTATTTT
J gene: TRBJ2-3
D gene: TRBD2
clone size: .
CDR3 length: 17
V gene: TRBV10-3

CDR3 protein: CASSSAIGYTF
CDR3 DNA: TGTGCCAGCTCAAGCGCAATTGGCTACACCTTC
J gene: TRBJ1-2
D gene: .
clone size: few
CDR3 length: 11
V gene: TRBV2

CDR3 protein: CASSQDRATGELFF
CDR3 DNA: TGTGCCAGCAGCCAAGATCGAGCTACCGGGGAGCTGTTTTTT
J gene: TRBJ2-2
D gene: .
clone size: .
CDR3 length: 14
V gene: TRBV3-1/TRBV3-2

CDR3 protein: CASSLGLADSYEQYF
CDR3 DNA: TGTGCCAGCAGCTTGGGATTAGCGGACTCCTACGAGCAGTACTTC
J gene: TRBJ2-7
D gene: .
clone size: .
CDR3 length: 15
V gene: TRBV5-5

CDR3 protein: CASSPTTAYGYTF
CDR3 DNA: TGTGCCAGCAGTCCGACGACAGCCTATGGCTACACCTTC
J gene: TRBJ1-2
D gene: .
clone size: .
CDR3 length: 13
V gene: TRBV28

CDR3 protein: CASSRSGGQPQHF
CDR3 DNA: TGTGCCAGCTCCCGATCGGGTGGCCAGCCCCAGCATTTT
J gene: TRBJ1-5
D gene: .
clone size: .
CDR3 length: 13
V gene: TRBV5-8

CDR3 protein: CAWSVYTGGRTEAFF
CDR3 DNA: TGTGCCTGGAGTGTCTACACTGGCGGGCGAACTGAAGCTTTCTTT
J gene: TRBJ1-1
D gene: .
clone size: once
CDR3 length: 15
V gene: TRBV30

CDR3 protein: CASSFGRSSYNEQFF
CDR3 DNA: TGTGCCAGCAGTTTTGGGAGGAGCTCCTACAATGAGCAGTTCTTC
J gene: TRBJ2-1
D gene: .
clone size: once
CDR3 length: 15
V gene: TRBV28

CDR3 protein: CASSRGGTSTDTQYF
CDR3 DNA: TGTGCCAGCAGCCGGGGGGGTACGAGCACAGATACGCAGTATTTT
J gene: TRBJ2-3
D gene: TRBD2
clone size: .
CDR3 length: 15
V gene: TRBV5-4

CDR3 protein: CASSQTGGYGYTF
CDR3 DNA: TGTGCCAGCAGCCAAACAGGGGGCTATGGCTACACCTTC
J gene: TRBJ1-2
D gene: TRBD1
clone size: .
CDR3 length: 13
V gene: TRBV5-4

CDR3 protein: CASSLVGDQPQHF
CDR3 DNA: TGTGCCAGCAGTTTGGTAGGGGATCAGCCCCAGCATTTT
J gene: TRBJ1-5
D gene: .
clone size: .
CDR3 length: 13
V gene: TRBV28

CDR3 protein: CASSFRRDTQYF
CDR3 DNA: TGTGCCAGCAGTTTCCGCAGAGATACGCAGTATTTT
J gene: TRBJ2-3
D gene: .
clone size: .
CDR3 length: 12
V gene: TRBV12-3/TRBV12-4

CDR3 protein: CASSQMAGSYEQYF
CDR3 DNA: TGTGCCAGTAGTCAGATGGCAGGCTCCTACGAGCAGTACTTC
J gene: TRBJ2-7
D gene: .
clone size: .
CDR3 length: 14
V gene: TRBV19